The clone carrying this TCR beta chain was detected a few times. Antigen specificity is unknown. Germline trimming cut 4 bases from V and 7 bases from J; bases unmatched to any gene: 11. CDR3 length: 16 amino acids. Germline CDR1 reads SGDLS; CDR2 reads YYNGEE. This specimen belongs to a study of T-cell reconstitution after alpha-beta-depleted transplantation in children. The study's findings and limits: After transplant, at about two months, alpha-beta T cells were reportedly derived from several hundred expanded graft clones.

Unique molecular identifiers were incorporated during preparation of the TCRbeta library. MiXCR, applied by TCRdb to the PCR reads, yields one record per CDR3 protein. The table includes just under 350,000 distinct CDR3 sequences, about a sixth detected once. Material: PBMCs, mostly from graft donor cells, obtained 360 days after TCRalphabeta/CD19-depleted stem cell transplant. The chain uses TRBV9 and TRBJ1-6; TRBD1 agrees at 7 bases. The sequence was collected from a male patient aged 2 to 9 who had a stem cell transplant for acute lymphoblastic leukemia, so the T cells may come from the graft donor. CDR3 sequence (DNA): TGTGCCAGCAGCTCCCGGAACAGGGGAGGGAATTCACCCCTCCACTTT. This sequence encodes CASSSRNRGGNSPLHF.